This T cell receptor (beta chain) was recorded in a study of control samples from healthy donors and cancer patients. The CDR3 has 17 amino acids. Germline V CDR1 and CDR2: KGHSH, LQKENI. A remark on this clone: Compared with germline, one end of the junction differs, possibly owing to a read error.

TCRdb's copy holds only in-frame clones and misses some; the assay was immunoSEQ multiplex PCR. The sample lists 55,000 to 85,000 clones, around 87% occurring once. This receptor was obtained from a woman aged 50 to 60 with head and neck cancer. This rearrangement joins TRBV18 to TRBJ1-2, with D possibly being TRBD1 (5 bases). The sample consisted of PBMCs. The CDR3 DNA is TGTGCCAGCTCCCCACAACCTAGTTCAGGGCTTGTCTATGGCTACACCTTC. As protein: CASSPQPSSGLVYGYTF.